One sample yielded the 27 T cell receptor beta chains listed below, sequenced in a study of monozygotic twins with inflammatory bowel disease. TCRdb reprocessed the 5' RACE reads and stores each CDR3 protein as one record, lacking DNA. The sample's table shows 150,000 to 200,000 distinct CDR3 sequences. The source material was blood. These receptor sequences come from a human donor with ulcerative colitis or Crohn's disease, or a healthy co-twin of an affected twin (not recorded which).

The genes are TRBV7-2 and TRBJ2-1; the TRBD1 assignment by TCRdb is unverifiable without DNA. Germline V gene sequence: CDR1 SGHTA, CDR2 FQGNSA. The CDR3 has 16 amino acids. The CDR3 is CASSLVSAKYNNEQFF.

The rearrangement uses TRBV18 and TRBJ2-1; TCRdb's assignment of TRBD1 cannot be checked, as there is no DNA. Germline V gene lookup returns CDR1 KGHSH and CDR2 LQKENI. The CDR3 consists of 16 residues. The CDR3 region is CASSRTEGGPLNEQFF.

The chain combines TRBV5-1 with TRBJ2-3; TCRdb reports TRBD1, a call that lacks DNA to check it against. CDR1 and CDR2 (germline): SGHRS, YFSETQ. There are 16 residues in the CDR3. The CDR3 here is CASSSAIAGVSDTQYF.

The chain couples TRBV20-1 to TRBJ1-4; lacking DNA, the TRBD1 call made by TCRdb goes unchecked. Germline assignment: CDR1 DFQATT and CDR2 SNEGSKA (reference sequence). The CDR3 is 14 residues long. The CDR3 loop reads CSAPGGATNEKLFF.

The chain uses TRBV12-3 or TRBV12-4 and TRBJ1-2. This CDR3 contains 14 residues. The CDR3 is CASSLGPTNYGYTF.

The gene calls are TRBV29-1 and TRBJ1-1; TCRdb names TRBD1, which stays unverified in the absence of DNA. Germline CDR1 is SQVTM and CDR2 is ANQGSEA. The CDR3 is made up of 15 amino acids. CDR3 sequence reads: CSVRGAGTGNTEAFF.

This chain links TRBV7-2 with TRBJ2-1; TCRdb designates TRBD2, a call that cannot be tested without DNA. This CDR3 is built from 13 residues. From germline, CDR1 is SGHTA and CDR2 FQGNSA. CDR3 residues: CASSTQRETEQFF.

The chain employs TRBV3-1 and TRBJ2-2. The CDR3 runs 15 residues. Germline CDR1 is LGHDT and CDR2 is YNNKEL (reference sequence). The CDR3 loop reads CASSQDRLNTGELFF.

V and J are TRBV6-5 and TRBJ1-2. The V gene's germline CDR1 is MNHEY and CDR2 SVGAGI. This CDR3 has 17 residues. The CDR3: CASSYSGGWAGENGYTF.

V gene TRBV20-1 combines with J gene TRBJ2-7; TCRdb's D call of TRBD1 is untestable without DNA. The CDR3 is 16 residues long. Germline V lookup: CDR1 DFQATT, CDR2 SNEGSKA (reference sequence). The chain's CDR3 is CSARDPWTGGDHEQYF.

The rearrangement uses TRBV20-1 and TRBJ1-1. The CDR3 is 11 residues long. CDR1 and CDR2 (germline): DFQATT, SNEGSKA (reference sequence). The CDR3 loop is CSASGGYEAFF.

The chain employs TRBV29-1 and TRBJ1-1. The CDR3 spans 15 residues. Germline CDR1 is SQVTM and CDR2 is ANQGSEA. CDR3 protein: CSVASSGGLNTEAFF.

The chain uses TRBV5-6 and TRBJ2-1. The CDR3 extends over 16 amino acids. CDR1 is SGHDT and CDR2 is YYEEEE in the germline V gene. This chain's CDR3 is CASSLRQLSSYNEQFF.

The V and J genes are TRBV19 and TRBJ1-1. The CDR3 runs to 13 residues. CDR1 is LNHDA and CDR2 is SQIVND in the germline V gene (reference sequence). CDR3 protein: CASRSQGGTEAFF.

This chain joins TRBV5-1 and TRBJ2-1. The length of the CDR3 is 15 residues. Per the germline V gene, CDR1 is SGHRS and CDR2 is YFSETQ. CDR3 in amino acids: CASSLEQGSYNEQFF.

The chain recombines TRBV5-1 with TRBJ1-3. Germline CDR1 SGHRS, CDR2 YFSETQ. This CDR3 contains 13 residues. The CDR3 sequence: CASSLLGGDTIYF.

The J gene is TRBJ2-5, the V gene TRBV5-1. The CDR3 runs 13 residues. Germline V gene data show CDR1 as SGHRS and CDR2 as YFSETQ. CDR3 sequence: CASSLAHQETQYF.

This chain joins TRBV29-1 and TRBJ1-1; the D gene TCRdb calls, TRBD1, cannot be checked with no DNA. The CDR3 covers 14 residues. Germline CDR1 reads SQVTM; CDR2 reads ANQGSEA. The CDR3 spells CSTHSGPLNTEAFF.

The V and J genes are TRBV12-3 or TRBV12-4 and TRBJ1-2; as DNA is missing, the TRBD1 call by TCRdb cannot be tested. This CDR3 has 13 amino acids. CDR3 region: CASSSDSMVGYTF.

The chain recombines TRBV29-1 with TRBJ2-7; the D call of TRBD1 rests on TCRdb alone, since no DNA is present to check it. This CDR3 has 12 amino acids. Germline-derived CDR1 and CDR2 are SQVTM and ANQGSEA. CDR3 amino acids: CSAGTGAYEQYF.

This rearrangement joins TRBV20-1 to TRBJ2-1; the D call from TCRdb, TRBD2, cannot be confirmed without DNA. Germline loops: CDR1 DFQATT, CDR2 SNEGSKA (reference sequence). The CDR3 runs to 16 residues. CDR3 region: CSARGLAGGAYNEQFF.

This chain joins TRBV19 and TRBJ2-2; TCRdb names TRBD1, which stays unverified in the absence of DNA. CDR1 LNHDA and CDR2 SQIVND come from the germline V gene (reference sequence). The CDR3 extends over 15 amino acids. CDR3 residues: CASTTGHTNTGELFF.

The rearrangement uses TRBV18 and TRBJ2-5; TCRdb's D gene call, TRBD2, goes unchecked for lack of DNA. This CDR3 is 15 amino acids long. From germline, CDR1 is KGHSH and CDR2 LQKENI. The CDR3 loop reads CASSLGTSGPQSQYF.

The J gene is TRBJ2-2, the V gene TRBV15. The CDR3 totals 14 residues. Germline CDR1 LNHNV, CDR2 YYDKDF (reference sequence). The CDR3 loop is CATQSTPNTGELFF. Full variable domain (rest looked up from reference TRBV15 and TRBJ2-2): DAMVIQNPRYQVTQFGKPVTLSCSQTLNHNVMYWYQQKSSQAPKLLFHYYDKDFNNEADTPDNFQSRRPNTSFCFLDIRSPGLGDTAMYLCATQSTPNTGELFFGEGSRLTVL.

This chain links TRBV6-2 or TRBV6-3 with TRBJ2-2; TCRdb outputs TRBD2, but without DNA this stays unchecked. Germline values: CDR1 MNHEY, CDR2 SVGEGT. The CDR3 runs 14 residues. This chain's CDR3 is CASIAGGYTGELFF.

The chain couples TRBV6-5 to TRBJ2-3; TCRdb's D call of TRBD1 is untestable without DNA. Germline V gives CDR1 MNHEY, CDR2 SVGAGI. This CDR3 region has 15 residues. This CDR3 reads CASSYAGQGSDTQYF.

This sequence joins TRBV10-3 and TRBJ2-5. Germline-derived CDR1 and CDR2 are ENHRY and SYGVKD. This CDR3 contains 14 residues. CDR3 protein: CAISERQEKETQYF.